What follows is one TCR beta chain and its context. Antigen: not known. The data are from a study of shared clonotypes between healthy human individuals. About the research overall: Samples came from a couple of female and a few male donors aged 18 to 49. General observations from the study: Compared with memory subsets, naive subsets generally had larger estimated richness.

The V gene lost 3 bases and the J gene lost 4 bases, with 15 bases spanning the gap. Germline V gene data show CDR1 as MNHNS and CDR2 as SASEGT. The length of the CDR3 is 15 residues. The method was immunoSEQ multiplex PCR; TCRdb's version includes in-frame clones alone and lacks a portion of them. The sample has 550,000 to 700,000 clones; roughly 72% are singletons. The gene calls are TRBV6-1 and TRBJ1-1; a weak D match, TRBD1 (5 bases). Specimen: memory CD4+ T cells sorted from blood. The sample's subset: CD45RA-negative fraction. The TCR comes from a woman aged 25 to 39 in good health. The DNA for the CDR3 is TGTGCCAGCAGTGAGGTTTCGGGGGTCCCCACTGAAGCTTTCTTT. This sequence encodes CASSEVSGVPTEAFF.